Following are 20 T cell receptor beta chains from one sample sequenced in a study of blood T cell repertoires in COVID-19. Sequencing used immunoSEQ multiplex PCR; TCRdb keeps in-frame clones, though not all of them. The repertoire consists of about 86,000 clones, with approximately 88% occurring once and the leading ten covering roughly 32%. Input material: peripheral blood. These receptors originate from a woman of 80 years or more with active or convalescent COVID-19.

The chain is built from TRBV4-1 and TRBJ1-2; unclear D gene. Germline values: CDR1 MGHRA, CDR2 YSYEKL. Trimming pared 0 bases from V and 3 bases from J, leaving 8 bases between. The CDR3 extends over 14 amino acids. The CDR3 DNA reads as TGCGCCAGCAGCCAAGAGGAGTTAGACTATGGCTACACCTTC. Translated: CASSQEELDYGYTF.

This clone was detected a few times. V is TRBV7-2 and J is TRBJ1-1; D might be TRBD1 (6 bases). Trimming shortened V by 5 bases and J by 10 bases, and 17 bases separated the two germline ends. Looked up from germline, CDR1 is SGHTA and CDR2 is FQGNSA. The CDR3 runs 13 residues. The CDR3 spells CASSLGSPTGAFF. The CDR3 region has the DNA TGTGCCAGCAGCCTAGGATCCCCGACAGGAGCTTTCTTT. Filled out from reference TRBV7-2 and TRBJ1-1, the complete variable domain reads GAGVSQSPSNKVTEKGKDVELRCDPISGHTALYWYRQSLGQGLEFLIYFQGNSAPDKSGLPSDRFSAERTGGSVSTLTIQRTQQEDSAVYLCASSLGSPTGAFFGQGTRLTVV.

The CDR3 spells CASSSDSWVDTIYF. CDR3 in DNA: TGTGCCAGCAGCTCGGACAGTTGGGTGGACACCATATATTTT. This chain links TRBV7-2 with TRBJ1-3; D might be TRBD1 (6 bases). Germline CDR1 is SGHTA and CDR2 is FQGNSA. The CDR3 runs 14 residues. Trimming removed 4 bases from V and 8 bases from J, with 15 bases in between.

CDR3 sequence: CASSFGGEVGSEAFF. The DNA for the CDR3 is TGTGCCAGCAGCTTTGGCGGGGAGGTTGGGTCTGAAGCTTTCTTT. The chain employs TRBV5-4 and TRBJ1-1; no clear D. V was trimmed by 2 bases and J by 6 bases, leaving 17 bases between them. CDR3 length: 15 residues. Germline values: CDR1 SGHNT, CDR2 YYREEE (reference sequence).

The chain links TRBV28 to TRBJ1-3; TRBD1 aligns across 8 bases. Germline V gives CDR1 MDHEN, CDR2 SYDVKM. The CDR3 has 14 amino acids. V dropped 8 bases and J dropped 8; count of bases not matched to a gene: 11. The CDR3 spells CASSPRGQVDTIYF. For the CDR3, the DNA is TGTGCCAGCTCTCCTAGGGGACAGGTAGACACCATATATTTT.

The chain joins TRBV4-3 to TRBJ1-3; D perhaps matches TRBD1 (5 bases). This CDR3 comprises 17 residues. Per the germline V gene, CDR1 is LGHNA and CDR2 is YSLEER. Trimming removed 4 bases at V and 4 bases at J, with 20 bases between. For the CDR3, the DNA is TGCGCCAGCAGCCCCCTCTATTTCAGGGTCCCCGGAAACACCATATATTTT. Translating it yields CASSPLYFRVPGNTIYF.

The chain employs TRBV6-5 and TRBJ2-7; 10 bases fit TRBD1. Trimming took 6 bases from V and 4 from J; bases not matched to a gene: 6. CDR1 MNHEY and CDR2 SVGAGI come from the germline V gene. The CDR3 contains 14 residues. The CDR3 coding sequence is TGTGCCAGCAGGCCGGGACAGGGGTTTTACGAGCAGTACTTC. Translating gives CASRPGQGFYEQYF.

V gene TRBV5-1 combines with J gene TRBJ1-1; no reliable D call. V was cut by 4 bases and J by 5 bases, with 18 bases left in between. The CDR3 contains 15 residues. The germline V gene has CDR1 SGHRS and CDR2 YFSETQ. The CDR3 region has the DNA TGCGCCAGCAGCCGGAAGCCCCGGGATTGGACTGAAGCTTTCTTT. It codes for CASSRKPRDWTEAFF.

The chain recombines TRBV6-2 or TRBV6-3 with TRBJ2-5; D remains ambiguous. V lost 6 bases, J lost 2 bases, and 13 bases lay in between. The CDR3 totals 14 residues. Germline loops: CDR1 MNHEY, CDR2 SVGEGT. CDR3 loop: CASSPYLIQETQYF. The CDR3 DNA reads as TGTGCCAGCAGCCCTTATCTAATACAAGAGACCCAGTACTTC.

CDR3 residues: CASSSGQGNTEAFF. Written as DNA, the CDR3 is TGTGCCAGCAGCTCGGGACAGGGGAACACTGAAGCTTTCTTT. V is TRBV5-4 and J is TRBJ1-1; TRBD1 matches 9 bases. This CDR3 is built from 14 residues. Germline V gene sequence: CDR1 SGHNT, CDR2 YYREEE (reference sequence). V trimming: 3 bases; J trimming: 1 base; junction bases outside the gene matches: 1. Complete variable domain (other parts from reference TRBV5-4 and TRBJ1-1): ETGVTQSPTHLIKTRGQQVTLRCSSQSGHNTVSWYQQALGQGPQFIFQYYREEENGRGNFPPRFSGLQFPNYSSELNVNALELDDSALYLCASSSGQGNTEAFFGQGTRLTVV.

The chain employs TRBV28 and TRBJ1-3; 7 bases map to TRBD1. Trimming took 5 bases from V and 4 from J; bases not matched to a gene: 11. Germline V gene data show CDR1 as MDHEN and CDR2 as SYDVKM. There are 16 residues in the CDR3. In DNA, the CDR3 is TGTGCCAGCAGTCGATCGGACAGGTCTCAAGGAAACACCATATATTTT. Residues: CASSRSDRSQGNTIYF.

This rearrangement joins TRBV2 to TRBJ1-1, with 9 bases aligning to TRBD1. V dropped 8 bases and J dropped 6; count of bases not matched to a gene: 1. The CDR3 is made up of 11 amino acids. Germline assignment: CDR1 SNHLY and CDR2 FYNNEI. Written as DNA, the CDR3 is TGTGCCAGCGGACAGGGGCCTGAAGCTTTCTTT. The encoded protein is CASGQGPEAFF.

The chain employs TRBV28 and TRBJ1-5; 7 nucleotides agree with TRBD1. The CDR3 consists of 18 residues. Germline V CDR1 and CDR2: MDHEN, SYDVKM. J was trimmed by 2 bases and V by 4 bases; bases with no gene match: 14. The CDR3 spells CASSSIPLGTVGNQPQHF. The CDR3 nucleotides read TGTGCCAGCAGTTCGATCCCGCTAGGGACAGTCGGCAATCAGCCCCAGCATTTT.

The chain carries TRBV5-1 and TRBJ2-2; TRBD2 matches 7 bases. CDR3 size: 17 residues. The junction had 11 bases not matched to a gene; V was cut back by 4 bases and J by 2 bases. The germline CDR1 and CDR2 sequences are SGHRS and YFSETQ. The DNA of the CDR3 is TGCGCCAGCAGCCCAGCGAGGGACTACACTAACACCGGGGAGCTGTTTTTT. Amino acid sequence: CASSPARDYTNTGELFF.

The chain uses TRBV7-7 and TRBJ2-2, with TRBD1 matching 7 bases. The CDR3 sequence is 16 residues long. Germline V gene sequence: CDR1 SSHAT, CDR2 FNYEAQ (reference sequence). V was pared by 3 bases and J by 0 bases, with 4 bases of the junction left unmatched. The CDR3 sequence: CASSLTGPANTGELFF. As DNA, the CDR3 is TGTGCCAGCAGCTTGACAGGGCCGGCGAACACCGGGGAGCTGTTTTTT.

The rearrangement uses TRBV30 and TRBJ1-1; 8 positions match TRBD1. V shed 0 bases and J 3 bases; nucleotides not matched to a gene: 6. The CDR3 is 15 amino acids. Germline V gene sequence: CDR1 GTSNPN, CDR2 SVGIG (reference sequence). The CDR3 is CAWSVSDRADTEAFF. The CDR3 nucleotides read TGTGCCTGGAGTGTATCGGACAGGGCGGACACTGAAGCTTTCTTT. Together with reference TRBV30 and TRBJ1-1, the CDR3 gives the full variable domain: SQTIHQWPATLVQPVGSPLSLECTVEGTSNPNLYWYRQAAGRGLQLLFYSVGIGQISSEVPQNLSASRPQDRQFILSSKKLLLSDSGFYLCAWSVSDRADTEAFFGQGTRLTVV.

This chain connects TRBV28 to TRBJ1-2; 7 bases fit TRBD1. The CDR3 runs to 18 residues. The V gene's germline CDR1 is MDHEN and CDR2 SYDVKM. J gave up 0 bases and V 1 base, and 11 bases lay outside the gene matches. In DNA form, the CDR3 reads TGTGCCAGCAGTTTATTAGGGGGCCTCCCCAGGCCTAACTATGGCTACACCTTC. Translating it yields CASSLLGGLPRPNYGYTF.

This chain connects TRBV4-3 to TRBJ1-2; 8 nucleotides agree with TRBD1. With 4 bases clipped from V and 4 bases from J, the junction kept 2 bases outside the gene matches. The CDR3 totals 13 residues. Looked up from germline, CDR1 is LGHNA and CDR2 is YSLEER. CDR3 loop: CASSRDRIYGYTF. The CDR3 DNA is TGCGCCAGCAGCCGGGACAGGATCTATGGCTACACCTTC.

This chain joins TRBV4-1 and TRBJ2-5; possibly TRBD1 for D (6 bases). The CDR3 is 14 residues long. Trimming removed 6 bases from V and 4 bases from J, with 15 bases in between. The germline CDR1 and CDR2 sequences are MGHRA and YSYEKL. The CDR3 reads CASSPGQSLETQYF. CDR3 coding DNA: TGCGCCAGCAGTCCTGGACAGTCATTAGAGACCCAGTACTTC.

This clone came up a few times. The CDR3 reads CASSLGVREGSEQYF. The CDR3 DNA reads as TGTGCCAGCAGCTTGGGCGTGCGGGAGGGAAGCGAGCAGTACTTC. V and J are TRBV7-3 and TRBJ2-7, with 9 bases fitting TRBD2. Germline V gives CDR1 SGHTA, CDR2 FQGTGA. The CDR3 covers 15 residues. Unmatched junction bases numbered 9, after V lost 3 bases and J lost 6 bases.